This T cell receptor (beta chain) was captured in a study of CD8 T cells in ankylosing spondylitis (TCRdb year 2017). For context, the study as a whole: The study set out to find disease-linked TCR variants by profiling T cell receptor beta repertoires in ankylosing spondylitis patients and healthy donors. In total, the full study cohort was made up of roughly 110 healthy donors and approximately 24 ankylosing spondylitis patients. Peripheral blood was sampled, and synovial fluid was additionally collected from ankylosing spondylitis patients.

The sample holds a few counts of this clonotype. The specificity of this receptor is unknown. Base qualities are not provided; no much larger clone lies one nucleotide away. The germline V gene encodes CDR1 SQVTM and CDR2 ANQGSEA. V drops 2 bases and J drops 0 bases, leaving 9 bases in between. The CDR3 numbers 14 residues from cysteine through phenylalanine. This entry keeps only the CDR3 DNA: 42 bases, framed from base 1. Broader findings and caveats from the paper: According to the report, matched synovial fluid samples from ankylosing spondylitis patients were significantly enriched for the disease-linked clones. Blood from ankylosing spondylitis patients appeared to be characterized by a TCR beta motif composed of under 10 highly homologous amino acid variants. Some motif variants had previously been reported in the synovial fluid and blood of reactive arthritis patients, which suggests shared mechanisms of disease initiation. In peripheral blood, the disease-linked clones were found at relatively low frequencies and had a CD8+ phenotype.

Instrument on record: Illumina HiSeq 2500. Quantitative 5'-RACE with molecular barcodes was the method used to prepare the TCR beta libraries. The study's own analysis went as follows. To identify disease-linked TCR variants, a new computational method was used, one built on a probabilistic model of VDJ rearrangement. TCRdb cleaned the public reads at Q25 with fastp, built clones with MiXCR and kept in-frame beta chains. Rows with a matching CDR3 protein are joined into one entry that keeps the most common DNA and genes. For this entry, the V and J calls and clone size follow TCRdb and not the study's own pipeline. The sample table contains fewer than 500,000 distinct CDR3 sequences; only one count was recorded for about a fifth of them. 16% of the sample is taken by the ten largest.

This receptor was obtained from a male donor with ankylosing spondylitis. The rearranged chain carries TRBV29-1 and TRBJ2-3; the D gene is unclear. What was sequenced was blood, either unsorted or a sorted T cell fraction (not recorded which). The CDR3 has the sequence CSVERSESTDTQYF. The DNA reads TGCAGCGTTGAAAGGTCTGAGAGCACAGATACGCAGTATTTT.